This entry lists 24 T cell receptor beta chains sequenced from one sample in a study of blood T cell repertoires in COVID-19. Libraries were prepared by immunoSEQ multiplex PCR; TCRdb keeps only in-frame clonotypes and omits some of them. The sample lists about 140,000 clones, around 82% occurring once. The sequenced material came from PBMCs or T cells enriched from blood (not recorded which). The receptors were sampled from a man aged 50 to 60 in a cohort exposed to, infected with or recovered from COVID-19 (not recorded which).

This clone was recorded only once. The chain recombines TRBV18 with TRBJ2-1; TRBD2 matches 10 bases. The V gene end was trimmed by 2 bases and the J gene end by 6 bases; junction bases not matched to a gene: 7. CDR1 is KGHSH and CDR2 is LQKENI in the germline V gene. This CDR3 contains 16 residues. The CDR3 here is CASSPLIAGGGNEQFF. Here the CDR3 DNA reads TGTGCCAGCTCACCATTAATAGCGGGAGGTGGCAATGAGCAGTTCTTC.

V usage is TRBV12-5 and J usage is TRBJ2-2; 8 bases are shared with TRBD2. CDR3 length: 14 residues. The trim removed 9 bases at V and 8 bases at J, leaving 11 bases unmatched. The germline gives CDR1 LGHNT, CDR2 FRNRAP. As DNA, the CDR3 is TGTGCTAGCGGACTTGGGACTAGAGGGGGGGAGCTGTTTTTT. Amino acids: CASGLGTRGGELFF.

The sample holds one count of this clone. V usage is TRBV6-5 and J usage is TRBJ1-5; D is uncertain. The CDR3 has 15 amino acids. Trimming pared 0 bases from V and 4 bases from J, leaving 10 bases between. Germline V CDR1 and CDR2: MNHEY, SVGAGI. The CDR3 DNA follows: TGTGCCAGCAGTTACTCGGCCGCGGTGAATCAGCCCCAGCATTTT. Translation gives CASSYSAAVNQPQHF.

This chain joins TRBV18 and TRBJ1-2; weak D call: TRBD1 (5 bases). The CDR3 totals 14 residues. Per the germline V gene, CDR1 is KGHSH and CDR2 is LQKENI. Between the trimmed V and J ends, which lost 6 bases and 0 bases, there was a span of 11 bases. CDR3 residues: CASSPGLANYGYTF. As DNA, the CDR3 is TGTGCCAGCTCCCCGGGACTTGCTAACTATGGCTACACCTTC.

There are a few counts of this clone. The rearrangement joins TRBV21-1 to TRBJ2-1; no DNA check was done on the table's D call, TRBD2. TRBV21-1 is marked as a pseudogene. This CDR3 region has 14 residues. In nucleotides, the CDR3 is TGTGCCAGCAGCAAGGGGACTAGCTTCGATGAGCAGTTCTTC. Translating gives CASSKGTSFDEQFF.

The rearrangement uses TRBV30 and TRBJ1-4; D is uncertain. Trimming took 0 bases from V and 4 from J, leaving 12 bases between them. CDR3 length: 15 amino acids. Germline CDR1 and CDR2: GTSNPN and SVGIG (reference sequence). The chain's CDR3 is CAWSVPAGLNEKLFF. CDR3 nucleotide sequence: TGTGCCTGGAGTGTACCGGCAGGCCTTAATGAAAAACTGTTTTTT.

V is TRBV18 and J is TRBJ1-5, with TRBD1 identical over 9 bases. Germline V gene lookup returns CDR1 KGHSH and CDR2 LQKENI. Trimming at V came to 5 bases and at J to 4 bases, leaving 9 bases not matched to a gene. The CDR3 has 16 residues. CDR3 protein: CASSTGQGGINQPQHF. Here the CDR3 DNA reads TGTGCCAGCTCAACGGGACAGGGAGGTATTAATCAGCCCCAGCATTTT.

The DNA of the CDR3 is TGCAGCGTTTTGGACAGACAATTCTCCTACGAGCAGTACTTC. Encoded protein: CSVLDRQFSYEQYF. J is TRBJ2-7 and V is TRBV29-1, with D possibly being TRBD1 (6 bases). The ends were cut back, 5 bases at V and 0 bases at J, with 14 bases in the middle. The CDR3 covers 14 residues. Germline V gives CDR1 SQVTM, CDR2 ANQGSEA.

The chain employs TRBV10-1 and TRBJ2-1; 7 bases map to TRBD2. This CDR3 contains 13 residues. Trimming cost V 2 bases and J 8 bases; bases outside gene matches: 3. CDR1 and CDR2 (germline): WNHNN, SYGVQD (reference sequence). CDR3 loop: CASSEPGRDEQFF. The CDR3 DNA is TGCGCCAGCAGTGAGCCAGGGAGGGATGAGCAGTTCTTC.

The chain has TRBV18 and TRBJ1-1; D perhaps matches TRBD1 (6 bases). This CDR3 region has 13 residues. Deletions cut 8 bases from V and 1 base from J, with 11 bases between. Germline V lookup: CDR1 KGHSH, CDR2 LQKENI. CDR3 loop: CASQGSRNTEAFF. DNA of the CDR3: TGTGCCAGCCAGGGGAGCAGGAACACTGAAGCTTTCTTT.

The J gene is TRBJ2-1, the V gene TRBV30; D perhaps matches TRBD2 (6 bases). Germline V CDR1 and CDR2: GTSNPN, SVGIG (reference sequence). CDR3 length equals 14 residues. V lost 2 bases to trimming and J lost 2 bases, with 10 bases between them. As DNA, the CDR3 is TGTGCCTGGAGTCCGGGACTTCCCTACAATGAGCAGTTCTTC. Translated, it gives CAWSPGLPYNEQFF. The full variable domain, rest sourced from reference TRBV30 and TRBJ2-1, is SQTIHQWPATLVQPVGSPLSLECTVEGTSNPNLYWYRQAAGRGLQLLFYSVGIGQISSEVPQNLSASRPQDRQFILSSKKLLLSDSGFYLCAWSPGLPYNEQFFGPGTRLTVL.

The chain is built from TRBV4-1 and TRBJ1-3; TRBD1 agrees at 10 bases. This CDR3 region has 17 residues. Germline V gene data show CDR1 as MGHRA and CDR2 as YSYEKL. V lost 1 base and J lost 1; bases outside the gene matches: 4. The CDR3 is CASSQGRDRGSGNTIYF. The CDR3 region has the DNA TGCGCCAGCAGCCAAGGCCGGGACAGGGGATCTGGAAACACCATATATTTT.

The rearrangement joins TRBV18 to TRBJ2-7; 7 bases agree with TRBD2. The CDR3 extends over 14 amino acids. Germline CDR1 is KGHSH and CDR2 is LQKENI. V trimming: 2 bases; J trimming: 2 bases; junction bases outside the gene matches: 3. In DNA form, the CDR3 reads TGTGCCAGCTCACCATTAGGACTAGCCTACGAGCAGTACTTC. This codes for CASSPLGLAYEQYF.

This clone was observed a single time. The chain employs TRBV18 and TRBJ1-1, with unresolved D. Germline V CDR1 and CDR2: KGHSH, LQKENI. Trimming took 3 bases from V and 1 from J, leaving 6 bases between them. This CDR3 is 13 amino acids long. CDR3 nucleotide sequence: TGTGCCAGCTCACCGGGCACGAACACTGAAGCTTTCTTT. The encoded protein is CASSPGTNTEAFF.

The chain is built from TRBV19 and TRBJ2-5; 7 nucleotides line up with TRBD1. Germline CDR1 reads LNHDA; CDR2 reads SQIVND (reference sequence). The CDR3 sequence is 13 residues long. The trim removed 8 bases at V and 5 bases at J, leaving 8 bases unmatched. CDR3 residues: CASGRQGGETQYF. Written as DNA, the CDR3 is TGTGCCAGTGGAAGACAGGGCGGGGAGACCCAGTACTTC.

The chain couples TRBV18 to TRBJ2-6; possibly TRBD1 for D (6 bases). The germline gives CDR1 KGHSH, CDR2 LQKENI. Trimming left V 6 bases short and J 4 bases short, with 13 bases between. This CDR3 region has 15 residues. This CDR3 is CASSFGQRGANVLTF. CDR3 bases: TGTGCCAGCTCGTTCGGACAGCGGGGGGCCAACGTCCTGACTTTC.

This clone was observed a single time. The junction and the germline gene differ at one end; a read error may be behind it. The chain joins TRBV7-6 to TRBJ2-1; perhaps TRBD2 as D (5 bases). Germline V gene data show CDR1 as SGHVS and CDR2 as FNYEAQ. The CDR3 runs to 17 residues. The CDR3 is CASSFAASISPYHEQFF. The CDR3 DNA follows: TGTGCCAGCAGCTTCGCTGCTAGCATTTCTCCCTACCATGAGCAGTTCTTC.

This chain joins TRBV11-2 and TRBJ1-5; perhaps TRBD1 as D (5 bases). CDR1 and CDR2 (germline): SGHAT, FQNNGV. Trimming shortened V by 5 bases and J by 4 bases, and 9 bases separated the two germline ends. This CDR3 region has 13 residues. CDR3 bases: TGTGCCAGCAGCAAGGACAATAATCAGCCCCAGCATTTT. This gives the protein CASSKDNNQPQHF. The full variable domain, its missing parts supplied by reference TRBV11-2 and TRBJ1-5, is EAGVAQSPRYKIIEKRQSVAFWCNPISGHATLYWYQQILGQGPKLLIQFQNNGVVDDSQLPKDRFSAERLKGVDSTLKIQPAKLEDSAVYLCASSKDNNQPQHFGDGTRLSIL.

The chain carries TRBV2 and TRBJ2-2; no clear D. From germline, CDR1 is SNHLY and CDR2 FYNNEI. The CDR3 is 12 amino acids. V was pared by 6 bases and J by 6 bases, with 8 bases between. As DNA, the CDR3 is TGTGCCAGCAGCCCCCTATCCGGGGAGCTGTTTTTT. This translates into CASSPLSGELFF. The variable domain in full, with the rest retrieved from reference TRBV2 and TRBJ2-2, is EPEVTQTPSHQVTQMGQEVILRCVPISNHLYFYWYRQILGQKVEFLVSFYNNEISEKSEIFDDQFSVERPDGSNFTLKIRSTKLEDSAMYFCASSPLSGELFFGEGSRLTVL.

This chain links TRBV6-5 with TRBJ1-1; 7 bases fit TRBD1. Trimming cost V 2 bases and J 3 bases; bases outside gene matches: 3. Germline V gives CDR1 MNHEY, CDR2 SVGAGI. The CDR3 loop spans 14 amino acids. The CDR3 DNA reads TGTGCCAGCAGTTACACCGGACAGGACACTGAAGCTTTCTTT. Translated: CASSYTGQDTEAFF.

This clone occurred once. V and J are TRBV6-1 and TRBJ1-6, with D possibly TRBD1 on 5 matching bases. The CDR3 is made up of 17 amino acids. Germline V CDR1 and CDR2: MNHNS, SASEGT. The ends were cut back, 3 bases at V and 8 bases at J, with 20 bases in the middle. This CDR3 reads CASSEQAFRTYDSPLHF. In DNA, the CDR3 is TGTGCCAGCAGTGAGCAGGCTTTTCGGACATACGATTCACCCCTCCACTTT.

The chain couples TRBV6-2 or TRBV6-3 to TRBJ1-5, with D maybe TRBD1 (6 bases). There are 16 residues in the CDR3. Trimming cost V 2 bases and J 5 bases, with 16 bases left between them. Germline CDR1 is MNHEY and CDR2 is SVGEGT. The CDR3 protein is CASSYAPVAGDQPQHF. CDR3 in DNA: TGTGCCAGCAGTTACGCGCCGGTGGCAGGGGATCAGCCCCAGCATTTT.

The V gene is TRBV5-4, the J gene TRBJ2-7, with a weak D call TRBD1 (6 bases). Germline CDR1 reads SGHNT; CDR2 reads YYREEE (reference sequence). The V end lost 10 bases, the J end lost 5 bases, and 19 bases lay between the germline ends. The CDR3 extends over 13 amino acids. CDR3 residues: CAARIPGDDEQYF. Here the CDR3 DNA reads TGTGCCGCAAGGATACCAGGGGACGACGAGCAGTACTTC.

The sample holds a few counts of this clone. The chain uses TRBV7-2 and TRBJ2-1, with D maybe TRBD1 (5 bases). V lost 5 bases to trimming and J lost 7 bases, with 18 bases between them. The length of the CDR3 is 15 residues. CDR1 and CDR2 (germline): SGHTA, FQGNSA. In nucleotides, the CDR3 is TGTGCCAGCAGCCCCCGACAGAGGATCGTAAATGAGCAGTTCTTC. It is translated as CASSPRQRIVNEQFF.